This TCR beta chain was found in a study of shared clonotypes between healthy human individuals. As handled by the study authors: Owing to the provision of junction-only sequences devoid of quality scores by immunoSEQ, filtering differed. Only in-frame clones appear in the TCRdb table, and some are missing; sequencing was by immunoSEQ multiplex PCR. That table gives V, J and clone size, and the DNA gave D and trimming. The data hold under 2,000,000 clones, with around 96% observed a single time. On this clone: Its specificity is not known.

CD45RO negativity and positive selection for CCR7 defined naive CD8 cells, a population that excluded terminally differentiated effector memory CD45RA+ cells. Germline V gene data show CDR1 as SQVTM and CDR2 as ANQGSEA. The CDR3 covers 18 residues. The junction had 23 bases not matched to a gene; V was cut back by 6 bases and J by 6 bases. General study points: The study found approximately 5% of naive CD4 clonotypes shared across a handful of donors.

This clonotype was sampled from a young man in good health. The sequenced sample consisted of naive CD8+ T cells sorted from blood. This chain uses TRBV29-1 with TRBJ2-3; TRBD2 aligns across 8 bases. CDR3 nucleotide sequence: TGCAGCGTCACCCCGGCGGCGGGGGGCCGCTATTCCTGGGATACGCAGTATTTT. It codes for CSVTPAAGGRYSWDTQYF.